Following are 32 T cell receptor beta chains from one sample sequenced in a study of T cells in Graves' hyperthyroidism and ophthalmopathy. Using RNA transcripts as the source, TCR beta CDR3 regions were amplified. RT-PCR in the first round (using the HTBI primer set) targeted the TCR CDR3. One entry per CDR3 protein results from TCRdb running MiXCR on the multiplex PCR reads. The sample lists 610,000 or so distinct CDR3 sequences, roughly 46% occurring once. Sequencing used peripheral blood or thyroid tissue (not recorded which). These receptors were collected from a woman younger than 35 with Graves' hyperthyroidism.

The genes are TRBV29-1 and TRBJ2-5; TRBD2 agrees at 14 bases. Germline values: CDR1 SQVTM, CDR2 ANQGSEA. The CDR3 is made up of 14 amino acids. The V and J ends lost 8 bases and 5 bases, in that order; junction bases with no gene match: 7. The CDR3, as DNA: TGCAGCTTGGGACTAGCGGGAGCAAGCGAGACCCAGTACTTC. Encoded protein: CSLGLAGASETQYF.

This clonotype was seen more than once but under ten times. The chain carries TRBV20-1 and TRBJ1-5; 7 bases map to TRBD1. The CDR3 spans 14 residues. Germline V gene sequence: CDR1 DFQATT, CDR2 SNEGSKA (reference sequence). J lost 3 bases, V lost 5 bases, and 7 bases had no gene match. The CDR3: CSAANTGVNQPQHF. The CDR3 nucleotides read TGCAGTGCTGCCAATACAGGGGTCAATCAGCCCCAGCATTTT.

This clonotype was detected many times. The V call is TRBV14, the J call TRBJ1-6; D gene unclear. CDR1 and CDR2 (germline): SGHDN, FVKESK. The CDR3 loop spans 17 amino acids. Trimming removed 4 bases from V and 0 bases from J, with 13 bases in between. The CDR3 loop reads CASSRSGWTSYNSPLHF. The CDR3 DNA reads as TGTGCCAGCAGCCGAAGTGGGTGGACCTCCTATAATTCACCCCTCCACTTT.

V gene TRBV2 combines with J gene TRBJ2-5; no definite D call. The germline gives CDR1 SNHLY, CDR2 FYNNEI. The CDR3 covers 14 residues. Trimming removed 3 bases from V and 11 bases from J, with 19 bases in between. DNA of the CDR3: TGTGCCAGCAGTGATAACTGGCCCACAGATACGCAGTACTTC. Protein: CASSDNWPTDTQYF.

This clonotype was recorded at least ten times. This sequence joins TRBV15 and TRBJ1-4; TRBD1 is a possible D gene (6 bases). With 0 bases removed from V and 2 bases from J, the gap between germline ends came to 13 bases. Per germline, CDR1 LNHNV and CDR2 YYDKDF (reference sequence). The CDR3 sequence is 17 residues long. The CDR3 coding sequence is TGTGCCACCAGCAGAGATCTTGGAGGGGGGACTAATGAAAAACTGTTTTTT. Amino acids: CATSRDLGGGTNEKLFF.

The chain links TRBV29-1 to TRBJ2-6; TRBD1 aligns across 8 bases. The V gene's germline CDR1 is SQVTM and CDR2 ANQGSEA. The CDR3 loop spans 16 amino acids. Trimming took 2 bases from V and 0 from J; bases not matched to a gene: 3. CDR3 DNA: TGCAGCGTTGAAAAGACAGGGGACTCTGGGGCCAACGTCCTGACTTTC. Amino acids: CSVEKTGDSGANVLTF.

This clonotype was seen ten or more times. CDR3 loop: CASGPGEAYTF. CDR3 nucleotide sequence: TGTGCCAGCGGCCCAGGGGAGGCCTACACCTTC. The genes are TRBV12-3 or TRBV12-4 and TRBJ1-2; D may be TRBD1 (6 bases). V lost 8 bases and J 10 bases, leaving 14 bases between the germline ends. The CDR3 runs to 11 residues.

V usage is TRBV24-1 and J usage is TRBJ2-5, with 12 bases fitting TRBD2. The CDR3 has 15 amino acids. The germline V gene encodes CDR1 KGHDR and CDR2 SFDVKD. V lost 4 bases to trimming and J lost 5 bases; unmatched junction nucleotides: 4. The CDR3 sequence is CATSDPGLAGETQYF. As DNA, the CDR3 is TGTGCCACCAGTGACCCCGGACTAGCGGGGGAGACCCAGTACTTC.

Many counts were recorded for this clonotype. The chain uses TRBV24-1 and TRBJ1-4; D perhaps matches TRBD1 (6 bases). Germline V gene lookup returns CDR1 KGHDR and CDR2 SFDVKD. The germline V and J ends were trimmed by 9 bases and 4 bases, with 11 bases remaining between them. The CDR3 loop spans 13 amino acids. Here the CDR3 DNA reads TGTGCCACCGGGGGCAACTTTAATGAAAAACTGTTTTTT. Its protein is CATGGNFNEKLFF.

The J gene is TRBJ1-2, the V gene TRBV12-3 or TRBV12-4, with TRBD1 identical over 10 bases. V trimming: 6 bases; J trimming: 3 bases; junction bases outside the gene matches: 7. The CDR3 covers 15 residues. The CDR3 sequence: CASSLGQGTDYGYTF. The CDR3 DNA reads as TGTGCCAGCAGCTTGGGACAGGGGACTGACTATGGCTACACCTTC.

This rearrangement joins TRBV4-2 to TRBJ1-2; D perhaps matches TRBD1 (6 bases). The V and J ends lost 4 bases and 3 bases respectively, with 15 bases between them. This CDR3 comprises 15 residues. Looked up from germline, CDR1 is LGHNA and CDR2 is YNFKEQ. CDR3 amino acids: CASSPPRRGDYGYTF. The DNA of the CDR3 is TGTGCCAGCAGCCCCCCCCGCAGGGGCGACTATGGCTACACCTTC.

There are many counts of this clonotype. The chain couples TRBV9 to TRBJ2-5, with TRBD2 matching over 11 bases. This CDR3 has 17 amino acids. In germline, CDR1 is SGDLS, CDR2 YYNGEE. V shed 3 bases, J shed 1 base, and the junction held 8 bases outside the gene matches. This chain's CDR3 is CASSAGTSGGLQETQYF. In nucleotides, the CDR3 is TGTGCCAGCAGCGCCGGGACTAGCGGAGGGCTCCAAGAGACCCAGTACTTC.

This clonotype came up many times. The chain recombines TRBV7-7 with TRBJ2-7; unclear D gene. From germline, CDR1 is SSHAT and CDR2 FNYEAQ (reference sequence). The V and J ends lost 1 base and 4 bases respectively, with 8 bases between them. This CDR3 region has 13 residues. The CDR3 sequence is CASSLEPQYEQYF. The CDR3 nucleotides are TGTGCCAGCAGCTTAGAGCCGCAGTACGAGCAGTACTTC. Together with reference TRBV7-7 and TRBJ2-7, the CDR3 gives the full variable domain: GAGVSQSPRYKVTKRGQDVTLRCDPISSHATLYWYQQALGQGPEFLTYFNYEAQPDKSGLPSDRFSAERPEGSISTLTIQRTEQRDSAMYRCASSLEPQYEQYFGPGTRLTVT.

The chain couples TRBV30 to TRBJ2-7; D gene unclear. The CDR3 has 13 amino acids. V gave up 2 bases and J gave up 3 bases, with 11 bases separating them. CDR1 and CDR2 from the germline V gene are GTSNPN and SVGIG (reference sequence). The CDR3 nucleotides read TGTGCCTGGAGTCGGGTAGCCCTCTACGAGCAGTACTTC. It encodes CAWSRVALYEQYF.

This chain connects TRBV6-6 to TRBJ2-2; 10 nucleotides align to TRBD2. The CDR3 is made up of 17 amino acids. CDR1 is MNHNY, CDR2 SVGAGI, per germline (reference sequence). V gave up 5 bases and J gave up 0 bases; unmatched junction bases: 6. CDR3 protein: CASSEPGLAANTGELFF. The CDR3 DNA is TGTGCCAGCAGTGAACCAGGACTAGCGGCGAACACCGGGGAGCTGTTTTTT.

This clonotype was counted ten times or more. This chain connects TRBV20-1 to TRBJ2-5, with D unclear. The better agreement between TRBJ2-1 and the DNA end casts doubt on the J call. The CDR3 extends over 16 amino acids. CDR1 is DFQATT and CDR2 is SNEGSKA in the germline V gene (reference sequence). The CDR3 sequence: CSARVSYGDRVGEQFF. The CDR3 nucleotides read TGCAGTGCTAGAGTTTCCTATGGGGATCGGGTTGGTGAGCAGTTCTTC.

This clonotype appeared many times. An end of the junction differs from the germline gene, which may be a read error. The V gene is TRBV7-2, the J gene TRBJ2-7, with D possibly TRBD1 on 5 matching bases. In germline, CDR1 is SGHTA, CDR2 FQGNSA. The CDR3 extends over 20 amino acids. In nucleotides, the CDR3 is TGTGCCTGCAGCGCTGGGGCGCCGACAGCCACCGCTTTTAGCTCCTACGAGCAGTACTTC. Its protein product is CACSAGAPTATAFSSYEQYF.

This clonotype was observed many times. V and J are TRBV5-5 and TRBJ2-5, with a possible D match to TRBD1 (5 bases). Between the trimmed V and J ends, which lost 3 bases and 0 bases, there was a span of 15 bases. The CDR3 length is 16 residues. Per the germline V gene, CDR1 is SGHKS and CDR2 is YYEKEE (reference sequence). Here the CDR3 reads CASSSVGRVDQETQYF. The CDR3 DNA reads as TGTGCCAGCAGCTCGGTCGGCAGGGTGGACCAAGAGACCCAGTACTTC.

The chain recombines TRBV19 with TRBJ2-5; 15 bases line up with TRBD2. Per the germline V gene, CDR1 is LNHDA and CDR2 is SQIVND (reference sequence). The CDR3 length is 15 residues. Trimming at V came to 5 bases and at J to 4 bases, leaving 2 bases not matched to a gene. The chain's CDR3 is CASSGLAGGGETQYF. The CDR3, as DNA: TGTGCCAGTAGTGGACTAGCGGGAGGGGGAGAGACCCAGTACTTC. The full variable domain, its missing parts supplied by reference TRBV19 and TRBJ2-5, is DGGITQSPKYLFRKEGQNVTLSCEQNLNHDAMYWYRQDPGQGLRLIYYSQIVNDFQKGDIAEGYSVSREKKESFPLTVTSAQKNPTAFYLCASSGLAGGGETQYFGPGTRLLVL.

This clonotype was counted many times. V and J are TRBV7-3 and TRBJ1-3; D is unresolved. The CDR3 length is 15 residues. Trimming cost V 4 bases and J 1 base, with 11 bases left between them. Germline V lookup: CDR1 SGHTA, CDR2 FQGTGA. CDR3 region: CASSSSGGSGNTIYF. The CDR3 bases are TGTGCCAGCAGCTCGAGTGGCGGTTCTGGAAACACCATATATTTT.

The chain carries TRBV13 and TRBJ2-5, with 8 bases that match TRBD2. This CDR3 spans 14 amino acids. V lost 0 bases and J lost 4; bases outside the gene matches: 1. Per germline, CDR1 PRHDT and CDR2 FYEKMQ (reference sequence). CDR3 amino acids: CASSLGAGVETQYF. The CDR3 DNA sequence: TGTGCCAGCAGCTTAGGAGCGGGAGTAGAGACCCAGTACTTC.

This clonotype was seen at least ten times. The chain recombines TRBV2 with TRBJ1-2; the D gene is possibly TRBD1 (5 bases). Germline lookup yields CDR1 SNHLY and CDR2 FYNNEI. Deletions cut 9 bases from V and 3 bases from J, with 14 bases between. The CDR3 runs to 13 residues. The CDR3 sequence is CASRAGRDYGYTF. The CDR3 bases are TGTGCCAGTCGGGCCGGCAGGGACTATGGCTACACCTTC.

V usage is TRBV6-6 and J usage is TRBJ2-7, with 11 bases matching TRBD1. Germline V CDR1 and CDR2: MNHNY, SVGAGI (reference sequence). Trimming removed 4 bases from V and 5 bases from J; junction bases left unmatched: 16. This CDR3 has 18 residues. The CDR3: CASSSGTGGASGNHEQYF. DNA for the CDR3: TGTGCCAGCAGTTCCGGGACAGGGGGGGCTAGCGGGAACCACGAGCAGTACTTC.

This clonotype has more than one count but fewer than ten. The V and J genes are TRBV27 and TRBJ2-7; D not resolved. The germline gives CDR1 MNHEY, CDR2 SMNVEV (reference sequence). V dropped 8 bases and J dropped 3 bases, with 11 bases sitting between them. This CDR3 comprises 12 residues. In DNA, the CDR3 is TGTGCCAGCGGTCCATCCCTCTACGAGCAGTACTTC. It is translated as CASGPSLYEQYF.

The rearrangement uses TRBV12-3 or TRBV12-4 and TRBJ1-6; tentatively, D is TRBD1 (5 bases). The V and J ends lost 3 bases and 9 bases respectively, with 15 bases between them. This CDR3 contains 15 residues. In nucleotides, the CDR3 is TGTGCCAGCAGTTTTACCAGGGACGGGGGTTCACCCCTCCACTTT. This encodes CASSFTRDGGSPLHF.

The rearrangement links TRBV20-1 to TRBJ1-2; TRBD1 agrees at 10 bases. The trim removed 6 bases at V and 6 bases at J, leaving 16 bases unmatched. The CDR3 runs 16 residues. From germline, CDR1 is DFQATT and CDR2 SNEGSKA (reference sequence). CDR3 protein: CSALEDRGASRNGYTF. CDR3 DNA sequence: TGCAGTGCCCTAGAGGACAGGGGGGCTAGTCGGAATGGCTACACCTTC.

This chain joins TRBV9 and TRBJ2-3; 13 bases fit TRBD2. The CDR3 sequence is 16 residues long. V was clipped by 5 bases and J by 3 bases; unmatched bases: 6. Germline V gene sequence: CDR1 SGDLS, CDR2 YYNGEE. DNA for the CDR3: TGTGCCAGCAGTCCTGGACTAGCGGGAGAAACAGATACGCAGTATTTT. This encodes CASSPGLAGETDTQYF.

V is TRBV2 and J is TRBJ1-4; D call uncertain. The V end lost 2 bases, the J end lost 6 bases, and 7 bases lay between the germline ends. This CDR3 is 13 amino acids long. Germline-derived CDR1 and CDR2 are SNHLY and FYNNEI. The CDR3 DNA follows: TGTGCCAGCAGTGAAATCGGGGATGAAAAACTGTTTTTT. This encodes CASSEIGDEKLFF. The full variable domain, rest sourced from reference TRBV2 and TRBJ1-4, is EPEVTQTPSHQVTQMGQEVILRCVPISNHLYFYWYRQILGQKVEFLVSFYNNEISEKSEIFDDQFSVERPDGSNFTLKIRSTKLEDSAMYFCASSEIGDEKLFFGSGTQLSVL.

This chain connects TRBV12-3 or TRBV12-4 to TRBJ2-7; D remains ambiguous. CDR3 size: 13 residues. V gave up 7 bases and J gave up 0 bases, with 10 bases separating them. CDR3 bases: TGTGCCAGCACCCCGACAATCTCCTACGAGCAGTACTTC. The encoded protein is CASTPTISYEQYF.

This clonotype was recorded at least ten times. V is TRBV5-1 and J is TRBJ2-7, with 7 bases matching TRBD1. CDR1 SGHRS and CDR2 YFSETQ come from the germline V gene. The CDR3 extends over 13 amino acids. V was clipped by 4 bases and J by 7 bases; unmatched bases: 8. CDR3 loop: CASSQGDSNEQYF. The CDR3 DNA reads as TGCGCCAGCAGCCAAGGGGACAGCAATGAGCAGTACTTC.

V usage is TRBV12-3 or TRBV12-4 and J usage is TRBJ1-2; 7 nucleotides line up with TRBD1. V was clipped by 6 bases and J by 1 base; unmatched bases: 5. CDR3 length: 14 residues. The CDR3 protein is CASSGTEDNYGYTF. Written as DNA, the CDR3 is TGTGCCAGCAGCGGGACAGAGGATAACTATGGCTACACCTTC.

V and J are TRBV29-1 and TRBJ1-2, with 9 nucleotides matching TRBD1. V shed 5 bases, J shed 5 bases, and the junction held 3 bases outside the gene matches. The CDR3 runs to 12 residues. Germline values: CDR1 SQVTM, CDR2 ANQGSEA. The chain's CDR3 is CSVSGQGYGYTF. The CDR3, as DNA: TGCAGCGTTTCTGGACAGGGGTATGGCTACACCTTC.